The 14 T cell receptor beta chains given below trace back to one sample, sequenced in a study of chemoradiotherapy in HPV16-positive cancers. Assay: immunoSEQ multiplex PCR; the TCRdb copy retains only in-frame clones and omits some. Among roughly 13,000 clones listed, around nine tenths were seen once. The material sequenced was tumor tissue, taken from a patient who underwent chemoradiotherapy. These receptors originate from a human donor with HPV-associated anogenital cancer.

CDR3 sequence (DNA): TGTGCTTTTGCGATCGGATTCGGGGCCAACGTCCTGACTTTC. As protein: CAFAIGFGANVLTF. The rearrangement joins TRBV30 to TRBJ2-6; D remains unclear. Germline assignment: CDR1 GTSNPN and CDR2 SVGIG (reference sequence). The CDR3 extends over 14 amino acids.

A note on this clone: The same CDR3 arises from other DNA sequences in this sample as well. The chain carries TRBV7-3 and TRBJ2-5; TRBD1 is a possible D gene (6 bases). The V and J ends lost 6 bases and 1 base respectively, with 9 bases between them. Germline assignment: CDR1 SGHTA and CDR2 FQGTGA. The CDR3 is made up of 13 amino acids. CDR3 loop: CASSLGGQETQYF. CDR3 DNA sequence: TGTGCCAGCAGTTTAGGGGGCCAAGAGACCCAGTACTTC.

This chain uses TRBV11-2 with TRBJ1-1; the D is unclear. V shed 3 bases and J shed 1 base, with 0 bases lying between them. Germline CDR1 SGHAT, CDR2 FQNNGV. This CDR3 contains 11 residues. CDR3 DNA sequence: TGTGCCAGCAGCTTGAACACTGAAGCTTTCTTT. Protein: CASSLNTEAFF.

J is TRBJ1-2 and V is TRBV30; D gene ambiguous. The CDR3 is made up of 12 amino acids. V gave up 0 bases and J gave up 7 bases, with 9 bases separating them. Germline V gene data show CDR1 as GTSNPN and CDR2 as SVGIG (reference sequence). The CDR3 region has the DNA TGTGCCTGGAGTGTACAGTCAGGTGGCTACACCTTC. Protein product: CAWSVQSGGYTF.

This clone showed up just once. This chain links TRBV7-2 with TRBJ2-5; 7 positions match TRBD2. J gave up 2 bases and V 2 bases, and 8 bases lay outside the gene matches. Looked up from germline, CDR1 is SGHTA and CDR2 is FQGNSA. The CDR3 sequence is 16 residues long. Here the CDR3 reads CASSLSAASGQETQYF. CDR3 nucleotide sequence: TGTGCCAGCAGCTTATCTGCGGCTAGCGGACAAGAGACCCAGTACTTC.

V is TRBV7-2 and J is TRBJ2-5; D ambiguous. The CDR3 extends over 11 amino acids. V was clipped by 5 bases and J by 4 bases, with 5 bases between them. CDR1 and CDR2 (germline): SGHTA, FQGNSA. The CDR3 coding sequence is TGTGCCAGCAGCCCAGGAGAGACCCAGTACTTC. Protein: CASSPGETQYF.

The chain has TRBV29-1 and TRBJ2-2, with D perhaps matching TRBD1 (5 bases). Trimming took 2 bases from V and 6 from J, leaving 13 bases between them. This CDR3 comprises 14 residues. The germline V gene encodes CDR1 SQVTM and CDR2 ANQGSEA. CDR3 sequence: CSVEIQGKAGELFF. The CDR3 nucleotides read TGCAGCGTTGAAATCCAGGGAAAGGCCGGGGAGCTGTTTTTT.

This clone was seen once. This sequence joins TRBV19 and TRBJ1-5; D call uncertain. The CDR3 spans 13 residues. Looked up from germline, CDR1 is LNHDA and CDR2 is SQIVND (reference sequence). V lost 3 bases and J 7 bases, leaving 10 bases between the germline ends. This CDR3 is CASSIVRHQPQHF. The DNA of the CDR3 is TGTGCCAGTAGTATTGTGCGACACCAGCCCCAGCATTTT. Full variable domain (outside the CDR3, taken from reference TRBV19 and TRBJ1-5): DGGITQSPKYLFRKEGQNVTLSCEQNLNHDAMYWYRQDPGQGLRLIYYSQIVNDFQKGDIAEGYSVSREKKESFPLTVTSAQKNPTAFYLCASSIVRHQPQHFGDGTRLSIL.

The CDR3 region is CASRKRGAVLTDTQYF. The CDR3 nucleotides read TGTGCCAGCCGGAAGCGAGGGGCAGTCCTGACAGATACGCAGTATTTT. The V call is TRBV19, the J call TRBJ2-3, with D tentatively TRBD1 or TRBD2 (5 bases each). The CDR3 spans 16 residues. V lost 9 bases to trimming and J lost 3 bases, with 22 bases between them. CDR1 LNHDA and CDR2 SQIVND come from the germline V gene (reference sequence).

This clone has only one observation. The chain recombines TRBV30 with TRBJ2-4; D gene ambiguous. This CDR3 has 15 amino acids. Germline assignment: CDR1 GTSNPN and CDR2 SVGIG (reference sequence). Trimming removed 2 bases at V and 0 bases at J, with 11 bases between. The CDR3 nucleotides are TGTGCCTGGAGTTATGACGGTGTAGCCAAAAACATTCAGTACTTC. The encoded protein is CAWSYDGVAKNIQYF.

The CDR3 coding sequence is TGTGCCAGCAGCCCTGGCAACTATGGCTACACCTTC. Amino acid sequence: CASSPGNYGYTF. The chain couples TRBV7-2 to TRBJ1-2; no definite D call. Trimming took 5 bases from V and 2 from J, leaving 6 bases between them. In germline, CDR1 is SGHTA, CDR2 FQGNSA. The CDR3 contains 12 residues.

The CDR3 reads CASSLDAGAGYEQYF. CDR3 DNA: TGTGCCAGCAGCTTGGATGCGGGGGCTGGGTACGAGCAGTACTTC. The chain combines TRBV5-4 with TRBJ2-7, with D possibly TRBD2 on 7 matching bases. The germline V gene encodes CDR1 SGHNT and CDR2 YYREEE (reference sequence). The CDR3 has 15 amino acids. The V gene lost 0 bases and the J gene lost 4 bases, with 14 bases spanning the gap.

The rearrangement joins TRBV6-9 to TRBJ1-1; the D gene is possibly TRBD1 (5 bases). Germline CDR1 is MNHGY and CDR2 is SVAAGI. The CDR3 covers 14 residues. The V gene lost 7 bases and the J gene lost 4 bases, with 16 bases spanning the gap. CDR3 sequence reads: CASTGNPGVTEAFF. In DNA form, the CDR3 reads TGTGCCAGCACCGGAAATCCGGGGGTCACTGAAGCTTTCTTT.

The chain joins TRBV6-6 to TRBJ2-3, with unresolved D. CDR3 length: 16 amino acids. Per germline, CDR1 MNHNY and CDR2 SVGAGI (reference sequence). V gave up 2 bases and J gave up 1 base, with 13 bases separating them. CDR3 nucleotide sequence: TGTGCCAGCAGTTACAGCGTCACCCCGGGCACAGATACGCAGTATTTT. Translated: CASSYSVTPGTDTQYF.